This T cell receptor beta chain was captured by sequencing in a study of T cell repertoires in cytomegalovirus infection. The wider study: The study used recently identified HLA-C-restricted and well-studied HLA-B-restricted CMV epitopes. Based on public TCR beta signatures, there were indications of CMV infection and of a matching HLA type. General observations from the study: CMV-specific TCR beta clonotypes restricted by HLA-C dominated the ex vivo response. There were carriers of CMV plus the relevant HLA, and cumulative public TCR beta family frequency identified them.

Germline loops: CDR1 MNHNY, CDR2 SVGAGI (reference sequence). V was pared by 4 bases and J by 4 bases, with 19 bases between. This CDR3 is 16 amino acids long. MiXCR, applied by TCRdb to the reads, yields one record per CDR3 protein. The table records roughly 920,000 distinct CDR3 sequences, 31% of them present only once. To note about this clonotype: The antigen is not known. A much larger clone differs from this one at a single base, so this may be a read error.

This receptor was obtained from a human donor in good health (CMV status not recorded). Some clones in this sample may be carry-over from other donors' samples. Sequenced material: cultured CD8+ T cells from PBMCs, taken from culture after CMV antigen stimulation. This chain joins TRBV6-6 and TRBJ1-2; possibly TRBD1 for D (6 bases). CDR3 sequence (DNA): TGTGCCAGCAGTTGCCAGACAGGTTACTCCTCCTATGGCTACACCTTC. Its translation: CASSCQTGYSSYGYTF.